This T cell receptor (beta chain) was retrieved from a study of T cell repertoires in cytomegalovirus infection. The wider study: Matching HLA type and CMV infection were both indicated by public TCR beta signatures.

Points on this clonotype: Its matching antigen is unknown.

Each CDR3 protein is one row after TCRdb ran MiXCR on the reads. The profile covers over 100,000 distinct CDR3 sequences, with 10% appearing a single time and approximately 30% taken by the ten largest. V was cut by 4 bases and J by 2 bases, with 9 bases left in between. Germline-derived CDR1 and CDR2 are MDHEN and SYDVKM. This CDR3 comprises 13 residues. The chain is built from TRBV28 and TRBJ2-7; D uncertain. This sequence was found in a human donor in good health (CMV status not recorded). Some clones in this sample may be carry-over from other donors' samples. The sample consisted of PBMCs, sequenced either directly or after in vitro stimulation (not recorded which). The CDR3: CASSSSGTYEQYF. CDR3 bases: TGTGCCAGCAGTTCGTCTGGAACCTACGAGCAGTACTTC.